The rows below give T cell receptor beta chains drawn from one sample of a study of graft-versus-host responses after intestinal transplantation. Data came from immunoSEQ multiplex PCR; TCRdb stores just in-frame clones and leaves some out. This sample carries about 47,000 clones, 85% to 95% of them seen once, and the ten largest clones take roughly 0.21%. Antigens of these TCRs are unknown. Sequencing used unstimulated CD8+ T cells sorted from spleen or lymph node cells, obtained before transplant. These receptors were collected from a human donor who was the organ donor for an intestinal transplant. Both conserved end residues are part of each CDR3. The order of the fields is D gene, clone size, V gene, J gene, CDR3 protein, CDR3 DNA. D genes are given only for firm matches. Clone size appears in some rows only: once, few, many, or a class for an expanded clone.

TRBD1	NA	TRBV28	TRBJ2-1	CASSSTGQTVNEQFF	TGTGCCAGCAGTTCGACGGGACAGACGGTTAATGAGCAGTTCTTC
NA	NA	TRBV5-5	TRBJ2-2	CASSLAPSNTGELFF	TGTGCCAGCAGCTTGGCCCCATCGAACACCGGGGAGCTGTTTTTT
NA	NA	TRBV4-1	TRBJ2-7	CASSQDLWGNSGQYF	TGCGCCAGCAGCCAAGATCTTTGGGGGAACAGCGGGCAGTACTTC
NA	once	TRBV6-5	TRBJ2-2	CASSGPGLLPGELFF	TGTGCCAGCAGTGGACCGGGACTCCTACCCGGGGAGCTGTTTTTT
NA	NA	TRBV7-3	TRBJ2-1	CASSLRQGSYNEQFF	TGTGCCAGCAGCTTAAGGCAGGGATCCTACAATGAGCAGTTCTTC
TRBD1	NA	TRBV30	TRBJ2-5	CAWSPGGLETQYF	TGTGCCTGGAGCCCAGGGGGCCTCGAGACCCAGTACTTC
TRBD1	once	TRBV19	TRBJ2-1	CASSMDPTGSAYNEQFF	TGTGCCAGTAGTATGGACCCGACAGGGTCCGCCTACAATGAGCAGTTCTTC
NA	NA	TRBV2	TRBJ2-7	CAILRDADSYEQYF	TGTGCCATCTTAAGGGACGCCGACTCCTACGAGCAGTACTTC
NA	NA	TRBV13	TRBJ2-5	CASSSKIPEGAGNQETQYF	TGTGCCAGCAGCTCAAAAATCCCCGAGGGCGCCGGTAACCAAGAGACCCAGTACTTC
NA	NA	TRBV7-8	TRBJ2-1	CASRWGNEQFF	TGTGCCAGCCGCTGGGGCAATGAGCAGTTCTTC
NA	NA	TRBV19	TRBJ1-3	CASSQGYSGNTIYF	TGTGCCAGTAGTCAGGGCTACTCTGGAAACACCATATATTTT
NA	once	TRBV7-8	TRBJ2-3	CASSLEVAEGKVTDTQYF	TGTGCCAGCAGCTTAGAGGTGGCAGAGGGCAAGGTCACAGATACGCAGTATTTT
NA	NA	TRBV27	TRBJ2-7	CASSPQRVPSYEQYF	TGTGCCAGCAGCCCTCAGCGGGTCCCCTCCTACGAGCAGTACTTC
NA	few	TRBV10-1	TRBJ1-1	CASSEGTEAFF	TGCGCCAGCAGTGAGGGCACTGAAGCTTTCTTT
NA	NA	TRBV7-8	TRBJ1-5	CASSLGGISNQPQHF	TGTGCCAGCAGCCTCGGGGGGATCAGCAATCAGCCCCAGCATTTT
NA	NA	TRBV5-1	TRBJ2-3	CASSVGSPDTQYF	TGCGCCAGCAGTGTGGGATCTCCAGATACGCAGTATTTT
TRBD1	NA	TRBV7-8	TRBJ2-7	CASSLGSGGQPNF	TGTGCCAGCAGCTTAGGCAGTGGGGGACAGCCAAACTTC
NA	NA	TRBV7-9	TRBJ1-4	CASSFLGGLANEKLFF	TGTGCCAGCAGTTTCCTTGGGGGTTTGGCTAATGAAAAACTGTTTTTT
NA	NA	TRBV6-5	TRBJ1-2	CASSYGQSYGYTF	TGTGCCAGCAGTTACGGACAGAGCTATGGCTACACCTTC
TRBD2	NA	TRBV10-3	TRBJ2-7	CAISESSGGSTYEQYF	TGTGCCATCAGTGAGTCTAGCGGGGGTTCGACCTACGAGCAGTACTTC
NA	NA	TRBV6-5	TRBJ1-1	CASSYGVGTEAFF	TGTGCCAGCAGTTACGGGGTGGGCACTGAAGCTTTCTTT
NA	NA	TRBV7-2	TRBJ2-7	CASSLGGGTAYEQYF	TGTGCCAGCAGCTTAGGTGGGGGGACCGCCTACGAGCAGTACTTC
NA	few	TRBV27	TRBJ2-7	CASSLTGSYEQYF	TGTGCCAGCAGTTTAACAGGCTCCTACGAGCAGTACTTC
NA	NA	TRBV5-6	TRBJ2-7	CASSPDGSYEQYF	TGTGCCAGCAGCCCGGACGGGTCCTACGAGCAGTACTTC
NA	NA	TRBV7-9	TRBJ2-7	CASRGGHTPSYEQYF	TGTGCCAGCAGAGGTGGACACACACCCTCCTACGAGCAGTACTTC
NA	NA	TRBV9	TRBJ1-4	CASSVAGTTNEKLFF	TGTGCCAGCAGCGTAGCAGGAACAACTAATGAAAAACTGTTTTTT
NA	NA	TRBV6-6	TRBJ2-7	CASVDTYEQYF	TGTGCCAGCGTCGACACCTACGAGCAGTACTTC
NA	NA	TRBV27	TRBJ2-6	CASSPARSGANVLTF	TGTGCCAGCAGTCCTGCCCGCTCTGGGGCCAACGTCCTGACTTTC
TRBD1	NA	TRBV28	TRBJ2-4	CASSSDRGIAKNIQYF	TGTGCCAGCAGCTCGGACAGGGGGATAGCCAAAAACATTCAGTACTTC
TRBD2	NA	TRBV27	TRBJ2-3	CASSALLAGGPDTQYF	TGTGCCAGCAGTGCCCTTCTAGCGGGGGGTCCAGATACGCAGTATTTT
TRBD2	NA	TRBV7-9	TRBJ2-5	CASSLGPWTSQETQYF	TGTGCCAGCAGCTTAGGGCCCTGGACTAGCCAAGAGACCCAGTACTTC
NA	NA	TRBV13	TRBJ1-4	CASSLGFRGREQKGKLFF	TGTGCCAGCAGCTTAGGGTTTCGGGGACGCGAACAAAAGGGAAAACTGTTTTTT
TRBD1	few	TRBV13	TRBJ2-5	CASSLGGQQETQYF	TGTGCCAGCAGCTTAGGGGGACAGCAAGAGACCCAGTACTTC
NA	once	TRBV28	TRBJ2-7	CASSQDTEQYF	TGTGCCAGCAGCCAAGATACCGAGCAGTACTTC
NA	NA	TRBV30	TRBJ2-6	CAWTWNSGANVLTF	TGTGCCTGGACATGGAACTCTGGGGCCAACGTCCTGACTTTC
NA	NA	TRBV7-9	TRBJ2-5	CASSLGQVGGEETQYF	TGTGCCAGCAGCTTAGGACAGGTCGGCGGCGAAGAGACCCAGTACTTC
NA	NA	TRBV18	TRBJ2-3	CASSPAFGKTGETQYF	TGTGCCAGCTCACCGGCGTTCGGGAAAACCGGAGAAACGCAGTATTTT
NA	NA	TRBV4-1	TRBJ1-2	CASSPRTEITPYGYTF	TGCGCCAGCAGCCCCCGAACAGAGATTACTCCCTATGGCTACACCTTC
TRBD2	NA	TRBV11-3	TRBJ2-1	CASSPAGGYNEQFF	TGTGCCAGCAGCCCAGCGGGGGGTTACAATGAGCAGTTCTTC
NA	NA	TRBV14	TRBJ1-6	CASSQVMGADSPLHF	TGTGCCAGCAGCCAAGTAATGGGGGCTGATTCACCCCTCCACTTT
NA	NA	TRBV29-1	TRBJ1-1	CSVEVMGTEAFF	TGCAGCGTTGAGGTAATGGGGACTGAAGCTTTCTTT